Described below is a single T cell receptor beta chain sequence and its context. Its antigen is not identified. Isolated RNA was reverse transcribed into cDNA used as the sequencing template. This table comes from immunoSEQ multiplex PCR, and its TCRdb copy is limited to in-frame clones, with some not included. Of about 150,000 clones in the sample, nearly 55% were seen once. The entry originates in a study of CD8+ T cells in alopecia areata. At the level of the study: The drug, tofacitinib, lasted 6 to 18 months, followed by 6 months off drug. The study's findings and limits: Whereas mice showed it more clearly, TCR sharing across patients was murkier, possibly because of HLA. Expanded CD8+ clones among the top 100, and scalp clonality, were significantly decreased by tofacitinib.

Indicated treatment: oral pan-JAK inhibitor, 5-10 mg twice daily. Cell sorting on a FACSAria was used to separate CD4+ and CD8+ T cells from the PBMCs. The CDR3 is made up of 11 amino acids. CDR1 MNHNS and CDR2 SASEGT come from the germline V gene. Trimming shortened V by 6 bases and J by 4 bases, and 6 bases separated the two germline ends. This sequence was found in a human donor with alopecia areata. The starting material was CD8+ T cells sorted from blood, obtained at week 4, from a patient treated with tofacitinib. The chain links TRBV6-1 to TRBJ1-2; D is ambiguous. Here the CDR3 reads CASSFSYGYTF. For the CDR3, the DNA is TGTGCCAGCAGCTTCTCCTATGGCTACACCTTC.